This record covers a single TCR beta chain. Its antigen remains unidentified. This CDR3 comprises 16 residues. CDR1 MDHEN and CDR2 SYDVKM come from the germline V gene. The V gene lost 1 base and the J gene lost 0 bases, with 10 bases spanning the gap. TCRdb keeps only in-frame clones here, not all; method: immunoSEQ multiplex PCR. Of 150,000 to 180,000 clones listed, 70% to 90% are singletons. This entry belongs to a study of cytomegalovirus exposure and HLA in healthy donors. Study in general: A subsequent analysis reported that the roughly 120 validation repertoires were produced on the same platform that had also been used for the 500 to 700 first-cohort repertoires. Points from the study as a whole: According to a subsequent analysis, TCR clusters identified in the first cohort showed a tendency to co-occur across the 100 to 150 validation repertoires. According to the study, 150 to 200 TCR beta chains were cytomegalovirus-associated.

Sequenced sample: PBMCs. This sequence originates from a human donor in good health. The J gene is TRBJ1-3, the V gene TRBV28; D not certain. The CDR3, as DNA: TGTGCCAGCAGTTTATCAGGTCCTTCCTCTGGAAACACCATATATTTT. It is translated as CASSLSGPSSGNTIYF.